This T cell receptor (beta chain) emerged from a study of vaccination effects on CD4 cells after COVID-19. A word on this clone: Antigen specificity is unknown.

Antigen-specific CD4+ T cell clonotypes were called by their expansion after viral peptide-pool culture in ViraFEST. Investigators separated out CD4+ T cells once approximately 11 days of culture had passed. Vaccinated recipients, who were negative for nucleocapsid antibodies, had no history of SARS-CoV-2 infection. With approximately 9.6 ug/ml peptides and around 10 IU/ml IL-2, a few million PBMC per well were cultured. The data were produced by immunoSEQ multiplex PCR, yet TCRdb's version contains in-frame clones alone and is incomplete. The table records roughly 63,000 clones, about four fifths of them present only once. From germline, CDR1 is SQVTM and CDR2 ANQGSEA. CDR3 length: 12 amino acids.

The rearrangement uses TRBV29-1 and TRBJ1-1, with a tentative D call TRBD1 (5 bases). Sequenced material: CD4+ T cells from PBMCs cultured with SARS-CoV-2 spike peptides, taken before COVID-19 vaccination. This sequence originates from a human donor who received a COVID-19 vaccine. The CDR3, as DNA: TGCAGTGGATGGGGGGGAGACACTGAAGCTTTCTTT. Protein: CSGWGGDTEAFF.